This entry lists 29 T cell receptor beta chains sequenced from one sample in a study of T cell responses to AZD1222 COVID-19 vaccine. Clones were sequenced by immunoSEQ multiplex PCR, and TCRdb holds only the in-frame ones, with some missing. This sample has about 100,000 clones, with 88% found just once. The sample consisted of peripheral blood, taken on day 0 of AZD1222 vaccination. The source of these receptors is an adult in good health.

This rearrangement joins TRBV2 to TRBJ1-1, with unresolved D. Between the trimmed V and J ends, which lost 8 bases and 6 bases, there was a span of 10 bases. This CDR3 spans 11 amino acids. CDR1 and CDR2 (germline): SNHLY, FYNNEI. Written as DNA, the CDR3 is TGTGCCAGCTTGGTCGAGGCTGAAGCTTTCTTT. This encodes CASLVEAEAFF.

The chain combines TRBV5-1 with TRBJ2-7; TRBD1 matches 8 bases. After removal of 0 bases from V and 0 bases from J, the junction contained 2 bases not matched to a gene. Looked up from germline, CDR1 is SGHRS and CDR2 is YFSETQ. This CDR3 spans 15 amino acids. CDR3 coding DNA: TGCGCCAGCAGCTTGGTTACAGGGGGCTCCTACGAGCAGTACTTC. It is translated as CASSLVTGGSYEQYF.

This chain connects TRBV5-1 to TRBJ2-6; D is undetermined. The V end was cut by 1 base, the J end by 3 bases, with 8 bases between. Germline CDR1 reads SGHRS; CDR2 reads YFSETQ. The CDR3 runs to 15 residues. The DNA for the CDR3 is TGCGCCAGCAGCTTGCAGGATGGTGGGGCCAACGTCCTGACTTTC. Translation: CASSLQDGGANVLTF.

The chain recombines TRBV18 with TRBJ1-1; no clear D gene. Deletions cut 2 bases from V and 1 base from J, with 5 bases between. The CDR3 spans 13 residues. Germline-derived CDR1 and CDR2 are KGHSH and LQKENI. The CDR3 spells CASSPWENTEAFF. The CDR3 nucleotides read TGTGCCAGCTCACCATGGGAGAACACTGAAGCTTTCTTT. The whole variable domain, remainder taken from reference TRBV18 and TRBJ1-1, is NAGVMQNPRHLVRRRGQEARLRCSPMKGHSHVYWYRQLPEEGLKFMVYLQKENIIDESGMPKERFSAEFPKEGPSILRIQQVVRGDSAAYFCASSPWENTEAFFGQGTRLTVV.

The gene calls are TRBV5-8 and TRBJ2-7, with TRBD1 identical over 7 bases. The CDR3 has 15 residues. The germline V gene has CDR1 SGHTS and CDR2 YDEGEE. The V segment lost 3 bases and the J segment 2 bases; nucleotides outside the gene matches: 8. The CDR3 sequence is CASSSGTAVTYEQYF. The CDR3 DNA follows: TGTGCCAGCAGCTCTGGGACAGCCGTTACCTACGAGCAGTACTTC.

The rearrangement uses TRBV6-2 or TRBV6-3 and TRBJ2-7; D ambiguous. The germline gives CDR1 MNHEY, CDR2 SVGEGT. V shed 6 bases and J shed 0 bases, with 6 bases lying between them. The CDR3 totals 12 residues. Here the CDR3 reads CASSLSSYEQYF. In DNA form, the CDR3 reads TGTGCCAGCAGCCTTAGCTCCTACGAGCAGTACTTC.

V gene TRBV5-4 combines with J gene TRBJ2-3, with unresolved D. V was clipped by 9 bases and J by 11 bases, with 16 bases between them. The CDR3 sequence is 11 residues long. Germline V gene data show CDR1 as SGHNT and CDR2 as YYREEE (reference sequence). CDR3 amino acids: CATPLPGMQYF. In DNA, the CDR3 is TGTGCCACCCCCCTCCCCGGCATGCAGTATTTT.

The chain couples TRBV6-5 to TRBJ1-1; D remains unclear. Trimming stripped 2 bases from V and 7 bases from J, with 11 bases between. Germline-derived CDR1 and CDR2 are MNHEY and SVGAGI. The CDR3 is 13 amino acids. This CDR3 is CASSYGVGFEAFF. The DNA for the CDR3 is TGTGCCAGCAGTTACGGTGTGGGGTTTGAAGCTTTCTTT.

The chain uses TRBV11-2 and TRBJ1-1, with TRBD1 matching over 9 bases. The CDR3 consists of 17 residues. Germline CDR1 SGHAT, CDR2 FQNNGV. The V gene end was trimmed by 8 bases and the J gene end by 5 bases; junction bases not matched to a gene: 18. In DNA form, the CDR3 reads TGTGCCAGCGGAACAAATAAGGGGGACAGGGCCTTGACTGAAGCTTTCTTT. Translated: CASGTNKGDRALTEAFF.

The chain joins TRBV5-8 to TRBJ2-2; D remains unclear. The CDR3 has 13 residues. V dropped 0 bases and J dropped 9 bases, with 9 bases sitting between them. From germline, CDR1 is SGHTS and CDR2 YDEGEE. The CDR3 reads CASSLEGWRELFF. CDR3 DNA: TGTGCCAGCAGCTTGGAGGGTTGGAGGGAGCTGTTTTTT.

This chain connects TRBV15 to TRBJ2-5; 10 bases line up with TRBD1. There are 15 residues in the CDR3. V trimming: 0 bases; J trimming: 9 bases; junction bases outside the gene matches: 7. The germline V gene has CDR1 LNHNV and CDR2 YYDKDF (reference sequence). The CDR3: CATSRDKGQGRPQYF. In DNA, the CDR3 is TGTGCCACCAGCAGAGATAAGGGACAGGGGCGGCCCCAGTACTTC.

This clone was picked up one time. J is TRBJ1-2 and V is TRBV25-1; no clear D gene. Germline V lookup: CDR1 MGHDK, CDR2 SYGVNS. CDR3 length: 15 amino acids. Trimming removed 8 bases at V and 3 bases at J, with 19 bases between. The CDR3 DNA reads TGTGCCAGCCACGGGCGTCGACATAAGGACTATGGCTACACCTTC. It encodes CASHGRRHKDYGYTF.

V and J are TRBV4-1 and TRBJ2-7, with unresolved D. Germline-derived CDR1 and CDR2 are MGHRA and YSYEKL. The V end was cut by 0 bases, the J end by 3 bases, with 12 bases between. This CDR3 comprises 15 residues. CDR3: CASSQDTYAIYEQYF. The CDR3 coding sequence is TGCGCCAGCAGCCAAGATACCTATGCAATCTACGAGCAGTACTTC.

The table lists this clone with a few counts. The gene calls are TRBV7-3 and TRBJ2-3, with a possible D match to TRBD2 (5 bases). CDR1 is SGHTA, CDR2 FQGTGA, per germline. The CDR3 covers 14 residues. With 1 base removed from V and 6 bases from J, the gap between germline ends came to 11 bases. CDR3 sequence reads: CASSLRLAGDTQYF. For the CDR3, the DNA is TGTGCCAGCAGCTTAAGGCTAGCTGGGGATACGCAGTATTTT.

The table lists this clone with a count of one. V usage is TRBV28 and J usage is TRBJ1-3; D uncertain. The CDR3 sequence is 16 residues long. V was pared by 1 base and J by 0 bases, with 10 bases between. Germline V gene data show CDR1 as MDHEN and CDR2 as SYDVKM. The CDR3, as DNA: TGTGCCAGCAGTTTATTTACCGGGTACTCTGGAAACACCATATATTTT. Translated: CASSLFTGYSGNTIYF.

The chain uses TRBV6-5 and TRBJ1-1, with a weak D call TRBD1 (5 bases). This CDR3 spans 14 amino acids. V lost 6 bases, J lost 1 base, and 12 bases lay in between. The germline gives CDR1 MNHEY, CDR2 SVGAGI. Here the CDR3 DNA reads TGTGCCAGCAGGTGGGTCACAGGGAACACTGAAGCTTTCTTT. Translating it yields CASRWVTGNTEAFF.

The V and J genes are TRBV15 and TRBJ1-1; the D is unclear. The V gene's germline CDR1 is LNHNV and CDR2 YYDKDF (reference sequence). The CDR3 runs 14 residues. V shed 2 bases and J shed 2 bases, with 9 bases lying between them. DNA for the CDR3: TGTGCCACCAGCAGACGAGGATATAACACTGAAGCTTTCTTT. It specifies CATSRRGYNTEAFF.

V usage is TRBV27 and J usage is TRBJ1-5; D is unresolved. This CDR3 is built from 13 residues. Deletions cut 6 bases from V and 9 bases from J, with 15 bases between. The germline CDR1 and CDR2 sequences are MNHEY and SMNVEV (reference sequence). CDR3 nucleotides: TGTGCCAGCAGCCCGACCTACACCGGGCCCCAGCATTTT. Translating it yields CASSPTYTGPQHF.

This chain connects TRBV11-2 to TRBJ1-3; 10 bases are a match to TRBD1. Germline V CDR1 and CDR2: SGHAT, FQNNGV. This CDR3 is 17 amino acids long. V lost 6 bases and J lost 0; bases outside the gene matches: 8. The chain's CDR3 is CASRGQGVLLSGNTIYF. The CDR3 bases are TGTGCCAGCAGAGGACAGGGGGTATTACTCTCTGGAAACACCATATATTTT.

The CDR3 region has the DNA TGTGCCAGCAGCCCATCGACAGGGTACACCGGGGAGCTGTTTTTT. Translated: CASSPSTGYTGELFF. The V and J genes are TRBV7-9 and TRBJ2-2, with 7 bases that match TRBD1. This CDR3 is built from 15 residues. The germline V gene encodes CDR1 SEHNR and CDR2 FQNEAQ (reference sequence). J was trimmed by 3 bases and V by 5 bases; bases with no gene match: 6.

The chain combines TRBV2 with TRBJ2-7; 9 nucleotides align to TRBD2. Germline CDR1 reads SNHLY; CDR2 reads FYNNEI. The CDR3 runs to 14 residues. V shed 8 bases and J 2 bases; nucleotides not matched to a gene: 7. The CDR3 reads CASDMREGTYEQYF. The CDR3 DNA sequence: TGTGCCAGCGACATGCGGGAGGGCACCTACGAGCAGTACTTC.

The chain combines TRBV3-1 (or the pseudogene TRBV3-2) with TRBJ2-3; D ambiguous. CDR1 is LGHDT, CDR2 YNNKEL, per germline (reference sequence). The CDR3 totals 16 residues. Trimming removed 5 bases from V and 6 bases from J, with 21 bases in between. This chain's CDR3 is CASSTLPVFGRDTQYF. The CDR3, as DNA: TGTGCCAGCAGCACTCTCCCAGTGTTCGGCAGGGATACGCAGTATTTT.

In regard to this clone: The junction differs from germline at one of its ends, possibly a read error. The V and J genes are TRBV19 and TRBJ1-1; 7 bases map to TRBD1. Germline V gene sequence: CDR1 LNHDA, CDR2 SQIVND (reference sequence). CDR3 length equals 15 residues. The CDR3: CAGSLSTGMNTEAFF. CDR3 nucleotides: TGTGCCGGTAGTCTTTCGACAGGGATGAACACTGAAGCTTTCTTT.

This clone was counted a single time. The CDR3 DNA follows: TGTGCCAGCAGTAACGGGGTTAATCAGCCCCAGCATTTT. It yields the protein CASSNGVNQPQHF. This chain joins TRBV27 and TRBJ1-5; D unresolved. The germline V gene encodes CDR1 MNHEY and CDR2 SMNVEV (reference sequence). CDR3 size: 13 residues. Between the trimmed V and J ends, which lost 5 bases and 4 bases, there was a span of 9 bases.

This chain joins TRBV7-2 and TRBJ1-1; tentative D call: TRBD1 (6 bases). CDR1 and CDR2 (germline): SGHTA, FQGNSA. This CDR3 spans 13 amino acids. The V gene lost 5 bases and the J gene lost 8 bases, with 15 bases spanning the gap. The chain's CDR3 is CASSPVGGQEAFF. The CDR3 DNA sequence: TGTGCCAGCAGCCCCGTTGGGGGGCAAGAAGCTTTCTTT. Full variable domain (rest looked up from reference TRBV7-2 and TRBJ1-1): GAGVSQSPSNKVTEKGKDVELRCDPISGHTALYWYRQSLGQGLEFLIYFQGNSAPDKSGLPSDRFSAERTGGSVSTLTIQRTQQEDSAVYLCASSPVGGQEAFFGQGTRLTVV.

About this clone: Within the sample, other DNA sequences also encode this same CDR3. The chain recombines TRBV15 with TRBJ1-3; a possible D gene is TRBD1 (5 bases). The CDR3 runs 18 residues. Per germline, CDR1 LNHNV and CDR2 YYDKDF (reference sequence). Trimming shortened V by 3 bases and J by 0 bases, and 18 bases separated the two germline ends. The CDR3 is CATSSYLRTGYSGNTIYF. Written as DNA, the CDR3 is TGTGCCACCAGCAGCTACTTACGAACAGGTTACTCTGGAAACACCATATATTTT.

This rearrangement joins TRBV6-2 or TRBV6-3 to TRBJ1-1; a weak D match, TRBD1 (5 bases). Trimming took 2 bases from V and 4 from J, leaving 8 bases between them. Germline CDR1 MNHEY, CDR2 SVGEGT. This CDR3 spans 13 amino acids. The CDR3 nucleotides read TGTGCCAGCAGTTACGGGACCGGCACTGAAGCTTTCTTT. Residues: CASSYGTGTEAFF.

The chain carries TRBV6-5 and TRBJ2-3, with D possibly matching TRBD1 (6 bases). This CDR3 has 14 residues. Germline CDR1 reads MNHEY; CDR2 reads SVGAGI. V was clipped by 5 bases and J by 5 bases, with 14 bases between them. This CDR3 is CASSMQGRRDTQYF. The DNA for the CDR3 is TGTGCCAGCAGTATGCAGGGGCGCCGAGATACGCAGTATTTT.

This clone was counted a few times. This rearrangement joins TRBV14 to TRBJ1-4; 7 nucleotides align to TRBD1. The CDR3 is 19 amino acids. The germline gives CDR1 SGHDN, CDR2 FVKESK. J gave up 3 bases and V 4 bases, and 17 bases lay outside the gene matches. The CDR3 nucleotides read TGTGCCAGCAGCCGCCGGACAGGAGGGAGAATTATCGCTAATGAAAAACTGTTTTTT. Translating gives CASSRRTGGRIIANEKLFF.